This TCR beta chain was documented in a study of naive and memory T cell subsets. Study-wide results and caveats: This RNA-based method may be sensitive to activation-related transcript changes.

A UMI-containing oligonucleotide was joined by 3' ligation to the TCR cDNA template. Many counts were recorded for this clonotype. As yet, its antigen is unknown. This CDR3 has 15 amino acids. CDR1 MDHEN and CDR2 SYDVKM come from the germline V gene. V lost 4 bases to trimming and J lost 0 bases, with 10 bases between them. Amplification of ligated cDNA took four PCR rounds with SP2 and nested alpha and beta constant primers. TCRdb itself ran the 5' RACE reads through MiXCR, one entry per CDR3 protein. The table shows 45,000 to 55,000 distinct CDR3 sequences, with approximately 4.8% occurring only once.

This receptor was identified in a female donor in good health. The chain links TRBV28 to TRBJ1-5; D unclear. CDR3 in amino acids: CASSYEQLSNQPQHF. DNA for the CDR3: TGTGCCAGCAGTTATGAACAGCTTAGCAATCAGCCCCAGCATTTT. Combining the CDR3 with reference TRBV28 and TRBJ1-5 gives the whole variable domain DVKVTQSSRYLVKRTGEKVFLECVQDMDHENMFWYRQDPGLGLRLIYFSYDVKMKEKGDIPEGYSVSREKKERFSLILESASTNQTSMYLCASSYEQLSNQPQHFGDGTRLSIL.